The 26 T cell receptor beta chains listed next were all sequenced from one sample in a study of blood T cell repertoires in COVID-19 (TCRdb year 2020). Libraries were prepared through the immunoSEQ multiplex PCR assay. The clones in this table, taken by TCRdb from immuneACCESS, are in-frame only. Not every clone is retained; where verified, under half of the shortfall comes from an unresolved V gene, and the cause of the rest is unknown. The sample yields some 200,000 clones; 82% were counted once. Approximately 12% of the sample is taken by the ten largest. Sequencing was done on a sample of peripheral blood. These receptors were collected from a woman in her thirties or forties with acute or convalescent COVID-19.

This rearrangement joins TRBV4-2 to TRBJ2-7, with D perhaps matching TRBD1 (6 bases). The germline V gene has CDR1 LGHNA and CDR2 YNFKEQ. V was clipped by 4 bases and J by 6 bases, with 19 bases between them. This CDR3 region has 15 residues. The CDR3 spells CASSLGTTGSIEQYF. The CDR3 coding sequence is TGTGCCAGCAGCCTTGGGACGACAGGCAGTATCGAGCAGTACTTC.

This clone was recorded only once. The rearrangement uses TRBV10-3 and TRBJ1-5; no definite D call. Looked up from germline, CDR1 is ENHRY and CDR2 is SYGVKD. Trimming cost V 11 bases and J 0 bases, with 20 bases left between them. This CDR3 region has 16 residues. The CDR3 loop is CAAQAGDLYSNQPQHF. In DNA form, the CDR3 reads TGTGCCGCTCAAGCCGGGGATCTTTATAGCAATCAGCCCCAGCATTTT.

V is TRBV18 and J is TRBJ1-6, with D possibly being TRBD1 (6 bases). The germline V and J ends were trimmed by 5 bases and 4 bases, with 9 bases remaining between them. The germline gives CDR1 KGHSH, CDR2 LQKENI. This CDR3 contains 14 residues. The CDR3 here is CASSIQGYNSPLHF. The CDR3 DNA reads as TGTGCCAGCTCAATACAGGGTTATAATTCACCCCTCCACTTT.

V and J are TRBV5-6 and TRBJ2-3, with 8 bases that match TRBD2. The CDR3 length is 15 residues. Germline V gives CDR1 SGHDT, CDR2 YYEEEE. V shed 2 bases and J 1 base; nucleotides not matched to a gene: 3. The CDR3 reads CASSFATSGTDTQYF. Written as DNA, the CDR3 is TGTGCCAGCAGCTTTGCGACTAGCGGCACAGATACGCAGTATTTT.

This clone was counted between two and nine times. The CDR3 loop reads CASSEVRQGSLAKNIQYF. The DNA of the CDR3 is TGTGCCAGCAGTGAAGTTAGACAGGGGTCTTTAGCCAAAAACATTCAGTACTTC. The chain couples TRBV6-1 to TRBJ2-4, with 8 bases matching TRBD1. This CDR3 spans 18 amino acids. The J segment lost 0 bases and the V segment lost 1 base, leaving 8 bases of the junction unmatched. CDR1 and CDR2 (germline): MNHNS, SASEGT.

V usage is TRBV4-3 and J usage is TRBJ2-1; 9 bases line up with TRBD1. The junction had 8 bases not matched to a gene; V was cut back by 1 base and J by 10 bases. Germline CDR1 LGHNA, CDR2 YSLEER. This CDR3 has 15 amino acids. The CDR3 sequence: CASSQGGTGGREQFF. The CDR3 region has the DNA TGCGCCAGCAGCCAAGGGGGAACAGGGGGCAGGGAGCAGTTCTTC.

There are a few counts of this clone. This rearrangement joins TRBV4-1 to TRBJ2-2, with D unclear. The CDR3 is made up of 17 amino acids. The germline V gene encodes CDR1 MGHRA and CDR2 YSYEKL. Deletions cut 4 bases from V and 4 bases from J, with 19 bases between. CDR3 loop: CASSPNDVSAGTGELFF. CDR3 bases: TGCGCCAGCAGCCCAAACGATGTGTCCGCCGGCACCGGGGAGCTGTTTTTT.

With respect to this clone: At one end, the junction sequence differs from germline, possibly due to a read error. J is TRBJ1-2 and V is TRBV2; 7 bases match TRBD1. CDR3 length: 14 residues. Germline V gene sequence: CDR1 SNHLY, CDR2 FYNNEI. CDR3 in amino acids: CASNEGQVVYGYTF. CDR3 nucleotides: TGTGCCAGCAATGAAGGACAGGTAGTCTATGGCTACACCTTC.

The sample holds one count of this clone. The chain links TRBV20-1 to TRBJ2-7; 9 positions match TRBD1. V shed 3 bases, J shed 4 bases, and the junction held 7 bases outside the gene matches. In germline, CDR1 is DFQATT, CDR2 SNEGSKA (reference sequence). This CDR3 is 14 amino acids long. The CDR3 reads CSASIPGQGYEQYF. The CDR3, as DNA: TGCAGTGCTAGTATTCCGGGACAGGGATACGAGCAGTACTTC.

This clone was seen just once. The chain employs TRBV27 and TRBJ2-7; D may be TRBD2 (5 bases). There are 15 residues in the CDR3. Germline V lookup: CDR1 MNHEY, CDR2 SMNVEV (reference sequence). V lost 4 bases and J 3 bases, leaving 16 bases between the germline ends. CDR3 region: CASSSLTSLHYEQYF. The CDR3 DNA is TGTGCCAGCAGTTCACTTACTAGTCTCCACTACGAGCAGTACTTC.

This clone was detected a few times. The CDR3 is CASSHADRGDTEAFF. CDR3 nucleotide sequence: TGCGCCAGCAGCCATGCTGACAGGGGGGACACTGAAGCTTTCTTT. The rearrangement joins TRBV4-1 to TRBJ1-1, with TRBD1 identical over 9 bases. Germline CDR1 and CDR2: MGHRA and YSYEKL. V was pared by 3 bases and J by 3 bases, with 5 bases of the junction left unmatched. The CDR3 length is 15 residues.

V and J are TRBV4-1 and TRBJ1-2; TRBD1 matches at 9 bases. Germline values: CDR1 MGHRA, CDR2 YSYEKL. With V trimmed by 3 bases and J by 2 bases, 7 bases remained unmatched. The CDR3 contains 16 residues. Here the CDR3 reads CASSHPGTGLNYGYTF. CDR3 nucleotide sequence: TGCGCCAGCAGCCACCCCGGGACAGGGCTAAACTATGGCTACACCTTC.

The V and J genes are TRBV12-3 or TRBV12-4 and TRBJ1-1; D not resolved. The germline V and J ends were trimmed by 3 bases and 7 bases, with 9 bases remaining between them. This CDR3 contains 12 residues. The CDR3: CASSFGLFEAFF. The CDR3, as DNA: TGTGCCAGCAGTTTCGGACTCTTTGAAGCTTTCTTT.

The chain joins TRBV18 to TRBJ2-5, with D unclear. Deletions cut 4 bases from V and 5 bases from J, with 8 bases between. The CDR3 totals 12 residues. Germline V lookup: CDR1 KGHSH, CDR2 LQKENI. The CDR3 coding sequence is TGTGCCAGCTCACTCCCTTTTGAGACCCAGTACTTC. It encodes CASSLPFETQYF.

This clone has only a few counts. The chain couples TRBV27 to TRBJ2-1, with TRBD2 matching over 9 bases. This CDR3 comprises 14 residues. Looked up from germline, CDR1 is MNHEY and CDR2 is SMNVEV (reference sequence). Trimming cost V 3 bases and J 4 bases; bases outside gene matches: 1. CDR3 coding DNA: TGTGCCAGCAGTTTTAGCGGGGGTTACAATGAGCAGTTCTTC. Protein: CASSFSGGYNEQFF.

The V call is TRBV11-3, the J call TRBJ2-2, with 9 bases aligning to TRBD1. The germline CDR1 and CDR2 sequences are SGHNT and YENEEA. This CDR3 contains 12 residues. Trimming cost V 8 bases and J 7 bases; bases outside gene matches: 2. The CDR3 bases are TGTGCCAGCGGGACAGGGATCGGGGAGCTGTTTTTT. Translation gives CASGTGIGELFF.

This chain links TRBV5-6 with TRBJ2-1; D is uncertain. The CDR3 length is 15 residues. Per the germline V gene, CDR1 is SGHDT and CDR2 is YYEEEE. V was cut by 1 base and J by 0 bases, with 8 bases left in between. The CDR3 region is CASSLMGRSYNEQFF. Here the CDR3 DNA reads TGTGCCAGCAGCTTGATGGGCCGCTCCTACAATGAGCAGTTCTTC. Together with reference TRBV5-6 and TRBJ2-1, the CDR3 gives the full variable domain: DAGVTQSPTHLIKTRGQQVTLRCSPKSGHDTVSWYQQALGQGPQFIFQYYEEEERQRGNFPDRFSGHQFPNYSSELNVNALLLGDSALYLCASSLMGRSYNEQFFGPGTRLTVL.

The chain employs TRBV3-1 (or the pseudogene TRBV3-2) and TRBJ1-1; 7 bases match TRBD1. This CDR3 has 17 residues. V lost 4 bases to trimming and J lost 3 bases; unmatched junction nucleotides: 14. CDR1 is LGHDT and CDR2 is YNNKEL in the germline V gene (reference sequence). CDR3 nucleotide sequence: TGTGCCAGCAGCCCCCTGTATACCGGACAGGCGCACACTGAAGCTTTCTTT. This codes for CASSPLYTGQAHTEAFF.

The chain employs TRBV3-1 (or the pseudogene TRBV3-2) and TRBJ1-3; 9 nucleotides agree with TRBD1. Germline V CDR1 and CDR2: LGHDT, YNNKEL (reference sequence). The CDR3 consists of 14 residues. Trimming took 1 base from V and 6 from J; bases not matched to a gene: 1. The CDR3 reads CASSQGDRENTIYF. Written as DNA, the CDR3 is TGTGCCAGCAGCCAAGGGGACAGGGAAAACACCATATATTTT.

The V and J genes are TRBV3-1 (or the pseudogene TRBV3-2) and TRBJ2-1; perhaps TRBD2 as D (5 bases). Trimming stripped 1 base from V and 8 bases from J, with 6 bases between. This CDR3 contains 12 residues. The germline CDR1 and CDR2 sequences are LGHDT and YNNKEL (reference sequence). In nucleotides, the CDR3 is TGTGCCAGCAGCCAAGTGGAGGATGAGCAGTTCTTC. The encoded protein is CASSQVEDEQFF.

The chain uses TRBV6-5 and TRBJ2-1; TRBD1 might be the D (6 bases). CDR3 length equals 16 residues. Trimming removed 2 bases at V and 3 bases at J, with 14 bases between. Germline V gene data show CDR1 as MNHEY and CDR2 as SVGAGI. CDR3 sequence (DNA): TGTGCCAGCAGTTACCCTCCAGGGGCGGGCTACAATGAGCAGTTCTTC. This gives the protein CASSYPPGAGYNEQFF.

The V gene is TRBV6-1, the J gene TRBJ2-7, with 7 bases identical to TRBD1. The germline V gene encodes CDR1 MNHNS and CDR2 SASEGT. The trim removed 1 base at V and 2 bases at J, leaving 2 bases unmatched. The CDR3 is made up of 14 amino acids. CDR3 DNA sequence: TGTGCCAGCAGTGAAGGGGACAGACCCTACGAGCAGTACTTC. Its protein product is CASSEGDRPYEQYF.

This chain uses TRBV14 with TRBJ2-7; D not certain. Germline-derived CDR1 and CDR2 are SGHDN and FVKESK. V was cut by 2 bases and J by 4 bases, with 12 bases left in between. This CDR3 has 14 residues. The chain's CDR3 is CASSQNRGRYEQYF. Here the CDR3 DNA reads TGTGCCAGCAGCCAAAACCGTGGCCGTTACGAGCAGTACTTC.

This clone was counted only a few times. The rearrangement joins TRBV19 to TRBJ2-1; 9 bases line up with TRBD1. Germline values: CDR1 LNHDA, CDR2 SQIVND (reference sequence). J was trimmed by 8 bases and V by 6 bases; bases with no gene match: 11. The CDR3 is made up of 15 amino acids. CDR3 amino acids: CASSPGTGWRDEQFF. The CDR3 DNA reads as TGTGCCAGTAGCCCTGGGACAGGGTGGCGGGATGAGCAGTTCTTC. The variable domain in full, completed from reference TRBV19 and TRBJ2-1, reads DGGITQSPKYLFRKEGQNVTLSCEQNLNHDAMYWYRQDPGQGLRLIYYSQIVNDFQKGDIAEGYSVSREKKESFPLTVTSAQKNPTAFYLCASSPGTGWRDEQFFGPGTRLTVL.

The chain's CDR3 is CASGRGQGNTEAFF. The CDR3 DNA is TGTGCTAGTGGCCGGGGACAGGGTAACACTGAAGCTTTCTTT. The chain couples TRBV12-5 to TRBJ1-1, with 9 bases fitting TRBD1. This CDR3 comprises 14 residues. From germline, CDR1 is LGHNT and CDR2 FRNRAP. Unmatched junction bases numbered 4, after V lost 6 bases and J lost 2 bases.

The chain has TRBV9 and TRBJ2-3; unclear D gene. V lost 4 bases to trimming and J lost 2 bases, with 29 bases between them. CDR1 is SGDLS, CDR2 YYNGEE, per germline. This CDR3 is 20 amino acids long. This chain's CDR3 is CASSPTAEEIWLLNTDTQYF. As DNA, the CDR3 is TGTGCCAGCAGCCCAACGGCGGAAGAAATTTGGCTACTTAACACAGATACGCAGTATTTT.